The 14 T cell receptor beta chains below come from one sample, sequenced in a study of blood T cell repertoires in COVID-19. Sequencing was performed with immunoSEQ multiplex PCR; in TCRdb, only in-frame clones are kept and a portion is missing. This table has 250,000 to 300,000 clones, 70% to 90% appearing once. Material: PBMCs or T cells enriched from blood (not recorded which). Source of these receptors: a woman in her 50s who had recovered from COVID-19.

The V call is TRBV28, the J call TRBJ2-7; weak D call: TRBD2 (7 bases). With 5 bases removed from V and 2 bases from J, the gap between germline ends came to 19 bases. The CDR3 covers 16 residues. CDR1 is MDHEN and CDR2 is SYDVKM in the germline V gene. CDR3 protein: CASSGQQGGWTYEQYF. For the CDR3, the DNA is TGTGCCAGCAGTGGACAACAGGGAGGGTGGACCTACGAGCAGTACTTC.

V and J are TRBV14 and TRBJ2-7, with TRBD2 as a possible D gene (5 bases). Germline V gene data show CDR1 as SGHDN and CDR2 as FVKESK. The CDR3 spans 14 residues. The V gene lost 3 bases and the J gene lost 4 bases, with 13 bases spanning the gap. The CDR3 loop reads CASSQNLASYEQYF. CDR3 sequence (DNA): TGTGCCAGCAGCCAGAATCTAGCCTCATACGAGCAGTACTTC.

The chain employs TRBV6-1 and TRBJ1-6; D gene unclear. The V and J ends lost 0 bases and 9 bases respectively, with 9 bases between them. Per germline, CDR1 MNHNS and CDR2 SASEGT. CDR3 size: 14 residues. The CDR3 here is CASSEAEASSPLHF. DNA of the CDR3: TGTGCCAGCAGTGAAGCGGAGGCTAGTTCACCCCTCCACTTT.

The V and J genes are TRBV19 and TRBJ2-7; possibly TRBD1 for D (5 bases). The CDR3 is made up of 13 amino acids. Trimming stripped 10 bases from V and 1 base from J, with 14 bases between. Germline V lookup: CDR1 LNHDA, CDR2 SQIVND (reference sequence). The DNA of the CDR3 is TGTGCCACCAAACAACAGGAATCCTACGAGCAGTACTTC. Translating it yields CATKQQESYEQYF.

The chain recombines TRBV6-5 with TRBJ1-2, with D perhaps matching TRBD1 (6 bases). V shed 0 bases and J shed 5 bases, with 16 bases lying between them. Germline V lookup: CDR1 MNHEY, CDR2 SVGAGI. The CDR3 consists of 16 residues. For the CDR3, the DNA is TGTGCCAGCAGTTACTCGTTGGGGGGGGCCGAGTATGGCTACACCTTC. Translating it yields CASSYSLGGAEYGYTF.

The V call is TRBV5-1, the J call TRBJ2-2; weak D call: TRBD2 (5 bases). CDR1 is SGHRS, CDR2 YFSETQ, per germline. Trimming removed 0 bases at V and 3 bases at J, with 15 bases between. The CDR3 is 17 residues long. CDR3 sequence (DNA): TGCGCCAGCAGCTTGGGTGTGGCTAGCCGGGACACCGGGGAGCTGTTTTTT. Its translation is CASSLGVASRDTGELFF.

The rearrangement joins TRBV6-5 to TRBJ1-5; D is unclear. The CDR3 has 14 residues. Germline lookup yields CDR1 MNHEY and CDR2 SVGAGI. The ends were cut back, 6 bases at V and 6 bases at J, with 15 bases in the middle. The CDR3 DNA reads as TGTGCCAGCAGAAGGACGGAGGTGGGTCAGCCCCAGCATTTT. Translated, it gives CASRRTEVGQPQHF.

This chain joins TRBV6-1 and TRBJ2-5; D is unresolved. V lost 2 bases and J 2 bases, leaving 9 bases between the germline ends. Germline assignment: CDR1 MNHNS and CDR2 SASEGT. The length of the CDR3 is 14 residues. The CDR3 sequence: CASSERYSQETQYF. CDR3 nucleotide sequence: TGTGCCAGCAGTGAAAGGTACAGTCAAGAGACCCAGTACTTC.

V gene TRBV19 combines with J gene TRBJ2-3, with 12 bases identical to TRBD2. The CDR3 totals 16 residues. Germline assignment: CDR1 LNHDA and CDR2 SQIVND (reference sequence). Trimming cost V 4 bases and J 4 bases; bases outside gene matches: 6. This CDR3 reads CASSTRLAGESDTQYF. CDR3 DNA sequence: TGTGCCAGTAGTACTCGACTAGCGGGAGAGTCAGATACGCAGTATTTT.

This clone has a single count. The rearrangement uses TRBV5-1 and TRBJ2-1; 13 bases agree with TRBD2. This CDR3 is 15 amino acids long. Per germline, CDR1 SGHRS and CDR2 YFSETQ. V lost 4 bases, J lost 7 bases, and 5 bases stayed unmatched. The CDR3 nucleotides are TGCGCCAGCAGCACCCGACTAGCGGGAGGAAATGAGCAGTTCTTC. Encoded protein: CASSTRLAGGNEQFF.

This rearrangement joins TRBV7-9 to TRBJ1-1; TRBD1 matches at 9 bases. In germline, CDR1 is SEHNR, CDR2 FQNEAQ (reference sequence). This CDR3 has 15 residues. With 3 bases clipped from V and 5 bases from J, the junction kept 7 bases outside the gene matches. CDR3 in DNA: TGTGCCAGCAGCTTGTTGGGACAGGGAAATACTGAAGCTTTCTTT. It yields the protein CASSLLGQGNTEAFF.

V is TRBV5-1 and J is TRBJ1-6; 9 nucleotides agree with TRBD1. Germline CDR1 SGHRS, CDR2 YFSETQ. Germline trimming cut 1 base from V and 6 bases from J; bases unmatched to any gene: 2. The CDR3 sequence is 15 residues long. The CDR3 sequence is CASSLLTGGNSPLHF. The CDR3 DNA reads as TGCGCCAGCAGCTTGCTGACAGGGGGTAATTCACCCCTCCACTTT.

The V and J genes are TRBV5-1 and TRBJ1-1; D uncertain. The V end was cut by 2 bases, the J end by 1 base, with 12 bases between. Germline-derived CDR1 and CDR2 are SGHRS and YFSETQ. The CDR3 consists of 15 residues. The CDR3 protein is CASSFGEGGNTEAFF. CDR3 DNA: TGCGCCAGCAGCTTCGGCGAGGGCGGGAACACTGAAGCTTTCTTT.

The V call is TRBV27, the J call TRBJ1-1, with 10 bases that match TRBD1. J lost 11 bases, V lost 5 bases, and 11 bases had no gene match. Germline CDR1 is MNHEY and CDR2 is SMNVEV (reference sequence). The CDR3 runs 14 residues. The CDR3 nucleotides are TGTGCCAGCAGTCACAGACAGGGGGCGAGGTACGCTTTCTTT. Translation: CASSHRQGARYAFF.